This TCR beta chain was recovered during a study of graft-versus-host responses after intestinal transplantation. Turning to the study itself: Following induction with anti-thymocyte globulin, all recipients were given tacrolimus and steroids for three to four years. Regarding the study as a whole: Recipient marrow harbored GvH clones, some of which surfaced first in ileum or blood.

This table comes from immunoSEQ multiplex PCR, and its TCRdb copy is limited to in-frame clones, with some not included. Of 8,500 to 11,000 clones in the sample, approximately 30% were seen once. The CDR3 contains 12 residues. The V end was cut by 4 bases, the J end by 3 bases, with 5 bases between. Germline V gene sequence: CDR1 KGHSH, CDR2 LQKENI. Plates contained approximately 200,000 CFSE-labeled responder cells and approximately 200,000 irradiated, violet-dye-labeled stimulator cells. Post-reaction, proliferating CD3+CD4+ and CD3+CD8+ responders (CFSE-low) were sorted. The chain has TRBV18 and TRBJ2-3, with D unclear. This receptor was taken from a human patient who was an organ donor for intestinal transplantation. The input for sequencing was alloreactive CD4+ T cells from a mixed lymphocyte reaction culture, taken before transplantation. Subset described: CFSE-low proliferating T cells sorted from approximately 6-day pre-transplant mixed lymphocyte reaction (GvH or HvG direction). CDR3 in amino acids: CASSLRTDTQYF. Written as DNA, the CDR3 is TGTGCCAGCTCACTCCGGACAGATACGCAGTATTTT.